This T cell receptor (beta chain) was profiled in a study of patients and donors after allogeneic stem cell transplantation. Many counts were recorded for this clonotype. The CDR3 is 13 amino acids. V dropped 3 bases and J dropped 2; count of bases not matched to a gene: 4. Germline CDR1 and CDR2: DFQATT and SNEGSKA (reference sequence). TCRdb re-analysed the RT-PCR reads in MiXCR, keeping a single row per CDR3 protein. The repertoire holds tens of thousands of distinct CDR3 sequences, with around 5% as singletons. The sequencing input was blood, either unsorted or a sorted T cell fraction (not recorded which). The chain couples TRBV20-1 to TRBJ2-7; 7 bases line up with TRBD2. This TCR derives from a human donor who was either an allogeneic HSCT recipient or a stem cell or donor lymphocyte infusion donor (not recorded which). It is not recorded whose cells these are; they may come from a transplant donor. The CDR3 region has the DNA TGCAGTGCTAGTAGTCTAGCGGCCTACGAGCAGTACTTC. This gives the protein CSASSLAAYEQYF.